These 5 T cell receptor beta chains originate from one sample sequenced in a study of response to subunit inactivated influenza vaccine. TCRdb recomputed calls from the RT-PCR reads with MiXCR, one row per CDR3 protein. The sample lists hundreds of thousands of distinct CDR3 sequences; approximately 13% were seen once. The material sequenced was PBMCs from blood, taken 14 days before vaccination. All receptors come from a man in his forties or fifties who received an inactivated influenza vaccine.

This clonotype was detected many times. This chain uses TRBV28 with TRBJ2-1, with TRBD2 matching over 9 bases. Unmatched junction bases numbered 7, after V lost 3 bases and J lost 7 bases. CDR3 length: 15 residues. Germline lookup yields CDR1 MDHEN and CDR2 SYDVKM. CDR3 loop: CASSFGGRATNEQFF. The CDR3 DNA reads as TGTGCCAGCAGTTTTGGCGGGAGGGCCACGAATGAGCAGTTCTTC.

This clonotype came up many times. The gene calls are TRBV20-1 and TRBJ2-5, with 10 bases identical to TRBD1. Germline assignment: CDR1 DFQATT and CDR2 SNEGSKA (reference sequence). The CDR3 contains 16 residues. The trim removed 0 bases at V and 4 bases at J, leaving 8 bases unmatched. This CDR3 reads CSARDARDRGGETQYF. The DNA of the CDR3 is TGCAGTGCTAGAGACGCCCGGGACAGGGGAGGAGAGACCCAGTACTTC.

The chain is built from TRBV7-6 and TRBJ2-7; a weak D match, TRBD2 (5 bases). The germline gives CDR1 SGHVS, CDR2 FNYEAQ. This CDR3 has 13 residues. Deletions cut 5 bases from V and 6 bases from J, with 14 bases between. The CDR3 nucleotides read TGTGCCAGCAGCCCTGAGGGTAGTTTCGAGCAGTACTTC. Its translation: CASSPEGSFEQYF. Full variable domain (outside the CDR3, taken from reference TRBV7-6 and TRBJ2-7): GAGVSQSPRYKVTKRGQDVALRCDPISGHVSLYWYRQALGQGPEFLTYFNYEAQQDKSGLPNDRFSAERPEGSISTLTIQRTEQRDSAMYRCASSPEGSFEQYFGPGTRLTVT.

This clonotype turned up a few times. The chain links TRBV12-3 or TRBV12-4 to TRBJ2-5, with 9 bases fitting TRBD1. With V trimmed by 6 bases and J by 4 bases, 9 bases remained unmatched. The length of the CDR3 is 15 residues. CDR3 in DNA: TGTGCCAGCAGCCGGGGACAGGGCCGATCAGAGACCCAGTACTTC. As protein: CASSRGQGRSETQYF.

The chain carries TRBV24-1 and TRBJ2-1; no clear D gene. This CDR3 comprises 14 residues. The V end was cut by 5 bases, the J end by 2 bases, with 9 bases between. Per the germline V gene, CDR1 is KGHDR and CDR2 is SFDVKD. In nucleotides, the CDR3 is TGTGCCACCAGTGGTAGTTATCCCTACAATGAGCAGTTCTTC. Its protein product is CATSGSYPYNEQFF.